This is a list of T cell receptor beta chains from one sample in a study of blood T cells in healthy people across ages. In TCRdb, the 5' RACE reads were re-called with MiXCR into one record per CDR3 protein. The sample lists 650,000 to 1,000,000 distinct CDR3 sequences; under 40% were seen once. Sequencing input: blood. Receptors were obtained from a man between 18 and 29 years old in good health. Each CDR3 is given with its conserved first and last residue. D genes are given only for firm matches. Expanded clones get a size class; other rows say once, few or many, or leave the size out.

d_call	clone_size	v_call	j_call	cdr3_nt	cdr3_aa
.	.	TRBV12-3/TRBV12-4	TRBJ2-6	TGTGCCAGCAGTCCCCCGGCTAGGGCTGGGGCCAACGTCCTGACTTTC	CASSPPARAGANVLTF
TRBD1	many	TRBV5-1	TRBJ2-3	TGCGCCAGCAGCTCCCGGACAGGTGGCACAGATACGCAGTATTTT	CASSSRTGGTDTQYF
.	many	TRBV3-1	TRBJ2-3	TGTGCCAGCAGGCAGGGACGGACCAAGACTTACACAGATACGCAGTATTTT	CASRQGRTKTYTDTQYF
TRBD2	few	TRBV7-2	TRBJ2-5	TGTGCCAGCAGCTTAGGTGGGACTAGCGGGGTCCGGGAGACCCAGTACTTC	CASSLGGTSGVRETQYF
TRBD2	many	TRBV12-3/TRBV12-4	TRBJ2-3	TGTGCCAGCAGTTTGACTAGCGGCCATGTTGTGGATACGCAGTATTTT	CASSLTSGHVVDTQYF
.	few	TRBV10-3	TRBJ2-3	TGTGCCATCAGGGTGCGACAAGCGGATTCTACTACCTCTAGCACAGATACGCAGTATTTT	CAIRVRQADSTTSSTDTQYF
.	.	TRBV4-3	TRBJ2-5	TGCGCCAGCAGCCAAGACGGGCAGCTGGAGACCCAGTACTTC	CASSQDGQLETQYF
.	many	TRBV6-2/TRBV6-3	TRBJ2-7	TGTGCCAGCAGTTACTCGGTCTACGAGCAGTACTTC	CASSYSVYEQYF
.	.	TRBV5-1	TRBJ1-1	TGCGCCAGCAGCTTGGTTCAACAGGGTGTTGAAGCTTTCTTT	CASSLVQQGVEAFF
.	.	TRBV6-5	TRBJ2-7	TGTGCCAGCAGAAGGAGCTACGAGCAGTACTTC	CASRRSYEQYF
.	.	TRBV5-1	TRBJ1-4	TGCGCCAGCAGTATCGGAGGGGGGAATAATGAAAAACTGTTTTTT	CASSIGGGNNEKLFF
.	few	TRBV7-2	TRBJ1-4	TGTGCCAGCAGCCCCGGGGGAGGGGAGAAAAAACTGTTTTTT	CASSPGGGEKKLFF
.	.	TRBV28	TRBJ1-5	TGTGCCAGCAAGATTAAGAGATCGCACAATCAGCCCCAGCATTTT	CASKIKRSHNQPQHF
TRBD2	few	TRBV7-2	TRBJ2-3	TGTGCCAGCAGCCCAGGGGGACTAGCGCAAGCAGATACGCAGTATTTT	CASSPGGLAQADTQYF
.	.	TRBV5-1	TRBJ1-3	TGCGCCAGCAGCTTGGCTGGGGAGTCTCCATATTTT	CASSLAGESPYF
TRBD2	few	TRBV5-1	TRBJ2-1	TGCGCCAGCAGCGAAGGACTAGCGGGGGGGCAGGGTGAGCAGTTCTTC	CASSEGLAGGQGEQFF
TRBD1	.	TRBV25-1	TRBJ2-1	TGTGCCAGCAGGAGGCCACAGGGGGCTCGTAGGGATGAGCAGTTCTTC	CASRRPQGARRDEQFF
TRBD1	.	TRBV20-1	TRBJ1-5	TGCAGTGCTAGAGACGGGGACAGATATTCTAGCAATCGGCCCCAGCATTTT	CSARDGDRYSSNRPQHF
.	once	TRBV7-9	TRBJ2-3	TGTGCCAACAGCTCTGTCGCCCTTGCCACCACAGATACGCAGTATTTT	CANSSVALATTDTQYF
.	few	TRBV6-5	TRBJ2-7	TGTGCCAGCAGTTACTCTAGGACAGAAGTCTACGAGCAGTACTTC	CASSYSRTEVYEQYF
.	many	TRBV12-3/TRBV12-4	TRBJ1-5	TGTGCCAGCAGTTTTTCGGCCCATCAGCCCCAGCATTTT	CASSFSAHQPQHF
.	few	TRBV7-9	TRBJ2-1	TGTGCCAGCAGCTTTTCGGACAGCTCCTACAATGAGCAGTTCTTC	CASSFSDSSYNEQFF
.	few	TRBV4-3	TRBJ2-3	TGCGCCAGCAGCCAAGATCTTGGGGCGGGCCCAGATACGCAGTATTTT	CASSQDLGAGPDTQYF
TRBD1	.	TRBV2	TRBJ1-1	TGTGCCAGCAGGATCCGGGACAGGAACACTGAAGCTTTCTTT	CASRIRDRNTEAFF
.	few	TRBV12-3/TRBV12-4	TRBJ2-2	TGTGCCAGCAGTTGGCAGGGGTTAAACACCGGGGAGCTGTTTTTT	CASSWQGLNTGELFF
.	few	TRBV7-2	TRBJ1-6	TGTGCCAGCAGCCACCCCCAGACTTTCCAATCGGTGAATTCACCCCTCCACTTT	CASSHPQTFQSVNSPLHF
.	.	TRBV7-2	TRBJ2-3	TGTGCCAGCAGCACCGGGACAACTAGCACAGATACGCAGTATTTT	CASSTGTTSTDTQYF
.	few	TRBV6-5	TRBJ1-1	TGTGCCAGCAGTAACCCTGGGCCACTCACTGAAGCTTTCTTT	CASSNPGPLTEAFF
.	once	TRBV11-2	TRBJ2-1	TGTGCCAGCAGCTTTAGCGCCGAGACCCAGTTCTTC	CASSFSAETQFF
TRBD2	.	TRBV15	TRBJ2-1	TGTGCCACCACTAGCGGGAGCCGCAATGAGCAGTTCTTC	CATTSGSRNEQFF
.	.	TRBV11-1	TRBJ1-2	TGTGCCAGCACCGTCACGGGAAAGGCTGGCTATGGCTACACCTTC	CASTVTGKAGYGYTF
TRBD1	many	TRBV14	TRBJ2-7	TGTGCCAGCACTACGGGACAGGGGGCGCGTGAGCAGTACTTC	CASTTGQGAREQYF
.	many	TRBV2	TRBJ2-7	TGTGCCAGCAGTGGAAACTCCTACGAGCAGTACTTC	CASSGNSYEQYF
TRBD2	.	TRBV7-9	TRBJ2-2	TGTGCCAGCAGGGGAGGGACGAACACCGGGGAGCTGTTTTTT	CASRGGTNTGELFF
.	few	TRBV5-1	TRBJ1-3	TGCGCCAGCTCGTCCGGGTCTGGAAACACCATATATTTT	CASSSGSGNTIYF
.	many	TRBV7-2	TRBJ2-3	TGTGCCAGCAGCTTAAATGAGGGTTTTGGCACAGATACGCAGTATTTT	CASSLNEGFGTDTQYF
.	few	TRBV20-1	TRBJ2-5	TGCAGTGCTAGGGACTCGTACCAAGAGACCCAGTACTTC	CSARDSYQETQYF
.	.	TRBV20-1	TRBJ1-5	TGCAGTGCTAGACAGAGCCAGAATCAGCCCCAGCATTTT	CSARQSQNQPQHF
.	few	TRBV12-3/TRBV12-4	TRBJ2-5	TGTGCCAGCAGTTCCGTGGGACTGCAAGAGACCCAGTACTTC	CASSSVGLQETQYF
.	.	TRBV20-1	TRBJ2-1	TGCAGTGCTATTTTAAGCGTCCATGAGCAGTTCTTC	CSAILSVHEQFF
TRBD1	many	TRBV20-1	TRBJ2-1	TGCAGTGCTAGAGGACAGGGACCTGGTGAGCAGTTCTTC	CSARGQGPGEQFF
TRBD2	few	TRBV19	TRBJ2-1	TGTGCCAGTAGTATAGAGTTGCCTTCTAGCGGGGGGGCGGCTTACAATGAGCAGTTCTTC	CASSIELPSSGGAAYNEQFF
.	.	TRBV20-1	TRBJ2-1	TGCAGTGCTGGAGATCCGGCGGCAGAGCAGTTCTTC	CSAGDPAAEQFF
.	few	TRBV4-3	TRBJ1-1	TGCGCCAGCAGCCAAGGAGGGGGACTGAACACTGAAGCTTTCTTT	CASSQGGGLNTEAFF
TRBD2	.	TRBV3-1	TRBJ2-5	TGTGCCAGCAGCCAAGGACTAGCGGACAATGAGCAGTACTTC	CASSQGLADNEQYF
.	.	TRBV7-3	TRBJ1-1	TGTGCCAGCAGCCGCAGTAGGGCATTGAACACTGAAGCTTTCTTT	CASSRSRALNTEAFF
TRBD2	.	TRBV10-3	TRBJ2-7	TGTGCCATCGCCGGTACTAGCGGGGATCTGAACATTCTGTACTTC	CAIAGTSGDLNILYF
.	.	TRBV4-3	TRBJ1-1	TGCGCCAGCAGCCAAGACGGGACACTAAACACTGAAGCTTTCTTT	CASSQDGTLNTEAFF
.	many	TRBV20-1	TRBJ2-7	TGCAGTGCTAGAGGGATAAGGGGGTACGAGCAGTACTTC	CSARGIRGYEQYF
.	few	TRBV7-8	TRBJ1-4	TGTGCCAGCAGCTTTGACAGGCGACTTGAAAAACTGTTTTTT	CASSFDRRLEKLFF
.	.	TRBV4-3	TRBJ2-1	TGCGCCAGCAGCGCTCGGGGCGGGGTTTACAATGAGCAGTTCTTC	CASSARGGVYNEQFF
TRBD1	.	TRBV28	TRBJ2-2	TGTGCCAGCAGAACGGGACAGGCAAACACCGGGGAGCTGTTTTTT	CASRTGQANTGELFF
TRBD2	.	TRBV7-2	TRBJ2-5	TGTGCCAGCAGTCCGACTAGCGGGGTTCAAGAGACCCAGTACTTC	CASSPTSGVQETQYF
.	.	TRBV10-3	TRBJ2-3	TGTGCCATCAGTGTGAGCCTGGATACGCAGTATTTT	CAISVSLDTQYF
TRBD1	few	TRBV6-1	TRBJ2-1	TGTGCCAGCAAAACCACAGGGGGGAAGTTCTTC	CASKTTGGKFF
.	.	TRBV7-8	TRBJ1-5	TGTGCCAGCAGCCCCAGCACTGAACAGCCCCAGCATTTT	CASSPSTEQPQHF
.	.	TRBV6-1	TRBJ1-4	TGTGCCAGCAGTGAAGGGGAAGGGGACCTGGTGGAAAAACTGTTTTTT	CASSEGEGDLVEKLFF
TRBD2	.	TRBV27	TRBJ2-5	TGTGCCAGCAGTTCGGCAATAAGGACTAGCGAAGAGACCCAGTACTTC	CASSSAIRTSEETQYF
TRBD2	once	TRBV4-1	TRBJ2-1	TGCGCCAGCAGCCAAGATCTGACTAGCGGGAACAATGAGCAGTTCTTC	CASSQDLTSGNNEQFF